This TCR beta chain appears in the sequencing data of a study of blood T cell repertoires in COVID-19. Study at large: The analysed material was cDNA or gDNA that came from T cells, B-cell-depleted T cells, or PBMCs.

Those enrolled, adults aged roughly 18 to 89 years, came from some 23 US areas. Within 2 weeks of study entry, exposed participants had contacted a PCR-confirmed or clinician-diagnosed COVID-19 case. Only in-frame clones appear in the TCRdb table, and some are missing; sequencing was by immunoSEQ multiplex PCR. Of around 330,000 clones in the sample, 85% are singletons; the top ten hold 1.9%. Germline V gene lookup returns CDR1 SGHNT and CDR2 YYREEE (reference sequence). V was cut by 6 bases and J by 6 bases, with 30 bases left in between. CDR3 size: 18 residues. Sequenced: PBMCs or T cells enriched from blood (not recorded which). The TCR was taken from a woman younger than 45 who had been exposed to COVID-19. This rearrangement joins TRBV5-4 to TRBJ1-2, with a tentative D call TRBD1 (5 bases). The CDR3 DNA reads TGTGCCAGCACGCCTAGGCTCCGAACAGGTCCCAGGGAAGATGGCTACACCTTC. Translation gives CASTPRLRTGPREDGYTF.